This TCR beta chain was recorded in a study of shared clonotypes between healthy human individuals. Generated by immunoSEQ multiplex PCR, the TCRdb table keeps only in-frame clones and is missing some. The sample contains some 2,100,000 clones, under 97% of which appear only once. The germline CDR1 and CDR2 sequences are LNHDA and SQIVND (reference sequence). Trimming took off 0 bases at V and 4 bases at J, with 9 bases between the two ends. The CDR3 is 15 residues long. The receptor comes from a man aged 18 to 29 in good health. Material for sequencing was naive CD4+ T cells sorted from blood. Subset noted: CD45RA+ positively selected. The chain recombines TRBV19 with TRBJ1-4; TRBD1 might be the D (6 bases). The CDR3 here is CASSIEDRSNEKLFF. The CDR3, as DNA: TGTGCCAGTAGTATAGAAGACAGGAGTAATGAAAAACTGTTTTTT.